The present T cell receptor (beta chain) was sequenced within a study of shared clonotypes between healthy human individuals. For the study at large: Contributing individuals were two females and a few males aged 18 to 49. Overall study results and limits: Non-shared clonotypes were found to have lower generation probabilities than the clonotypes that were shared by all four of the sorted-subset donors.

In the study's own analysis: ImmunoSEQ sequences covered only the junction and lacked quality scores; filtering therefore differed. TCRdb's copy holds only in-frame clones and misses some; the assay was immunoSEQ multiplex PCR. Clone size and the V and J calls come from that table; the DNA yielded D and trimming. Counted here are roughly 640,000 clones, roughly 97% occurring once; the ten biggest clones make up about 0.057%. As for this clone: Its target is unknown.

Each of the donors was a healthy adult who was HIV-negative and had not had a recent acute infection or vaccination. This TCR was sampled from a woman in her twenties or thirties in good health. The sequenced sample was naive CD4+ T cells sorted from blood. Regarding subset: CD45RA+ positively selected.

Written as DNA, the CDR3 is TGTGCCGGATTGGCTCTCACTGAAGCTTTCTTT. Its protein is CAGLALTEAFF. The rearrangement links TRBV2 to TRBJ1-1, with no clear D. The germline gives CDR1 SNHLY, CDR2 FYNNEI. The ends were cut back, 11 bases at V and 4 bases at J, with 11 bases in the middle. The CDR3 has 11 residues. Complete variable domain (other parts from reference TRBV2 and TRBJ1-1): EPEVTQTPSHQVTQMGQEVILRCVPISNHLYFYWYRQILGQKVEFLVSFYNNEISEKSEIFDDQFSVERPDGSNFTLKIRSTKLEDSAMYFCAGLALTEAFFGQGTRLTVV.